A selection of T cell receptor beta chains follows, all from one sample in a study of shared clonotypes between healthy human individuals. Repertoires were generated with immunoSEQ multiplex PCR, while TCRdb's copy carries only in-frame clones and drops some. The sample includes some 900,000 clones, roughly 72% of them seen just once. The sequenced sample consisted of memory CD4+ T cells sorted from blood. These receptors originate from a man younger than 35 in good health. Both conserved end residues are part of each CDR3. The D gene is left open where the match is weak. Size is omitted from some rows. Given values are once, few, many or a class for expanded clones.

CASSGVVLGEDYEQYF	TGTGCCAGCAGTGGGGTCGTGTTAGGGGAGGACTACGAGCAGTACTTC	NA	TRBV2	TRBJ2-7	NA
CASSIGKGTEEQYF	TGTGCCAGCTCAATAGGCAAAGGGACGGAGGAGCAGTACTTC	NA	TRBV18	TRBJ2-7	NA
CASSPGTGAYGQYF	TGCGCCAGCAGCCCCGGTACAGGGGCCTACGGGCAGTACTTC	TRBD1	TRBV5-1	TRBJ2-7	NA
CASSSPRDDYEQYF	TGCGCCAGCAGCTCCCCCCGGGACGACTACGAGCAGTACTTC	NA	TRBV5-1	TRBJ2-7	few
CASSFQRDGYTF	TGTGCCAGCAGTTTTCAGAGGGATGGCTACACCTTC	NA	TRBV28	TRBJ1-2	NA
CASSEYRGTSPLHF	TGTGCCAGCAGTGAATACAGGGGGACATCACCCCTCCACTTT	TRBD1	TRBV6-1	TRBJ1-6	NA
CASSTTLYTDTQYF	TGTGCCAGCAGCACTACTCTATACACAGATACGCAGTATTTT	NA	TRBV7-9	TRBJ2-3	NA
CASSFLGSLRIEQYF	TGTGCCAGCAGCTTCCTGGGATCCCTCCGTATCGAGCAGTACTTC	NA	TRBV5-6	TRBJ2-7	few
CASSEFKGSDAEKLFF	TGTGCCAGCAGTGAATTTAAGGGTTCGGATGCGGAAAAACTGTTTTTT	NA	TRBV25-1	TRBJ1-4	many
CAWRGTGRSSNSPLHF	TGTGCCTGGAGGGGGACAGGGCGATCGTCAAATTCACCCCTCCACTTT	TRBD1	TRBV30	TRBJ1-6	few
CASSDSRRGYTGELFF	TGTGCCAGCAGTGACTCTAGAAGGGGGTACACCGGGGAGCTGTTTTTT	NA	TRBV6-4	TRBJ2-2	NA
CAWSQGATNEKLFF	TGTGCCTGGAGTCAGGGGGCAACTAATGAAAAACTGTTTTTT	TRBD1	TRBV30	TRBJ1-4	NA
CASSQEGHTDTQYF	TGTGCCAGCAGCCAGGAGGGCCACACAGATACGCAGTATTTT	NA	TRBV7-9	TRBJ2-3	few
CARSSTGGNEQYF	TGTGCCAGAAGCTCGACGGGGGGGAACGAGCAGTACTTC	TRBD2	TRBV5-3	TRBJ2-7	NA
CASSETGNGFPYNSPLHF	TGTGCCAGCAGTGAAACGGGGAATGGGTTCCCCTATAATTCACCCCTCCACTTT	NA	TRBV6-1	TRBJ1-6	NA
CASSRGLAGVREQFF	TGTGCCAGCAGCAGAGGACTAGCGGGGGTACGTGAGCAGTTCTTC	TRBD2	TRBV5-4	TRBJ2-1	NA
CASSLIRGRANEKLFF	TGTGCCAGCAGCTTAATCAGGGGGCGCGCTAATGAAAAACTGTTTTTT	TRBD1	TRBV7-9	TRBJ1-4	once
CASTLNGNEKLFF	TGTGCCAGCACCCTAAACGGTAATGAAAAACTGTTTTTT	NA	TRBV7-9	TRBJ1-4	few
CASSVGGATQETQYF	TGTGCCAGCAGCGTGGGAGGGGCAACTCAAGAGACCCAGTACTTC	TRBD2	TRBV7-3	TRBJ2-5	NA
CAWSESLKAFF	TGTGCCTGGAGTGAGTCGCTTAAAGCTTTCTTT	NA	TRBV30	TRBJ1-1	NA
CASSPSGLNEKLFF	TGTGCCAGCAGCCCGTCGGGGCTGAATGAAAAACTGTTTTTT	NA	TRBV5-5	TRBJ1-4	NA
CASSQGAAGYGYTF	TGCGCCAGCAGCCAAGGAGCCGCGGGGTATGGCTACACCTTC	NA	TRBV4-1	TRBJ1-2	NA
CATRVGGRMEQYF	TGTGCCACCAGGGTCGGCGGGAGAATGGAGCAGTACTTC	TRBD2	TRBV6-5	TRBJ2-7	once
CASSPLGTADEQYF	TGTGCCAGCTCACCCCTGGGGACAGCCGACGAGCAGTACTTC	TRBD1	TRBV18	TRBJ2-7	once
CAWSGQSAGANVLTF	TGTGCCTGGAGTGGTCAGTCGGCTGGGGCCAACGTCCTGACTTTC	NA	TRBV30	TRBJ2-6	NA
CASSPRSVGSYEQYF	TGTGCCAGTAGCCCCCGGTCAGTGGGCTCCTACGAGCAGTACTTC	NA	TRBV19	TRBJ2-7	NA
CASSQGGLVDTQYF	TGCGCCAGCAGCCAAGGGGGACTAGTGGATACGCAGTATTTT	TRBD2	TRBV4-3	TRBJ2-3	NA
CAWRGSGDTQYF	TGTGCCTGGAGAGGGTCCGGGGATACGCAGTATTTT	NA	TRBV30	TRBJ2-3	NA
CASGLVRSDTQYF	TGTGCTAGTGGTTTGGTAAGGTCAGATACGCAGTATTTT	NA	TRBV12-5	TRBJ2-3	NA
CASSEGRGQGVVQPQHF	TGTGCCAGCAGTGAAGGCCGAGGACAGGGGGTCGTTCAGCCCCAGCATTTT	TRBD1	TRBV6-1	TRBJ1-5	NA
CASRTGPQETQYF	TGTGCCAGCAGGACAGGGCCTCAAGAGACCCAGTACTTC	TRBD1	TRBV5-6	TRBJ2-5	NA
CASSLATGSSYEQYF	TGTGCCAGCAGCTTAGCGACGGGATCTTCCTACGAGCAGTACTTC	NA	TRBV7-6	TRBJ2-7	NA
CASSSLTGIPQETQYF	TGTGCCAGCAGCAGTTTGACGGGGATACCACAAGAGACCCAGTACTTC	NA	TRBV7-2	TRBJ2-5	NA
CASSRQNYGYTF	TGTGCCAGCAGTAGACAGAACTATGGCTACACCTTC	NA	TRBV14	TRBJ1-2	once
CASSSGTSVLIGDTQYF	TGTGCCAGCAGCTCCGGGACTAGCGTCTTGATTGGGGATACGCAGTATTTT	TRBD2	TRBV11-1	TRBJ2-3	NA
CATNLAGGSYNEQFF	TGTGCCACCAATCTAGCGGGAGGGTCCTACAATGAGCAGTTCTTC	TRBD2	TRBV27	TRBJ2-1	NA
CASSLGLRGVGETQYF	TGCGCCAGCAGCTTGGGGCTTCGAGGGGTAGGAGAGACCCAGTACTTC	NA	TRBV5-1	TRBJ2-5	few
CASSESTEWQPQHF	TGCGCCAGCAGTGAGTCGACAGAGTGGCAGCCCCAGCATTTT	NA	TRBV10-2	TRBJ1-5	few
CASSSRQGANEQYF	TGTGCCAGCTCATCACGACAGGGGGCAAACGAGCAGTACTTC	TRBD1	TRBV18	TRBJ2-7	NA
CASSVTDNYGYTF	TGTGCCAGTAGTGTGACTGATAACTATGGCTACACCTTC	NA	TRBV19	TRBJ1-2	once
CASSLVTGDNQPQHF	TGTGCCAGCAGCTTGGTAACAGGGGACAATCAGCCCCAGCATTTT	TRBD1	TRBV11-2	TRBJ1-5	NA
CASSDGASPWTGELFF	TGTGCCAGCAGTGACGGGGCTAGTCCGTGGACCGGGGAGCTGTTTTTT	NA	TRBV2	TRBJ2-2	NA
CASSSGSGSRNEQFF	TGTGCCAGTAGTAGTGGTAGCGGGAGTCGAAATGAGCAGTTCTTC	TRBD2	TRBV19	TRBJ2-1	NA
CASSWDTGRTEAFF	TGCGCCAGCAGCTGGGACACCGGGAGGACTGAAGCTTTCTTT	NA	TRBV5-1	TRBJ1-1	NA
CASSQDKFGLSTDTQYF	TGCGCCAGCAGCCAAGATAAATTTGGACTGAGCACAGATACGCAGTATTTT	NA	TRBV4-1	TRBJ2-3	NA